The T cell receptor (beta chain) under discussion was sequenced for a study of OX40 agonist ivuxolimab in advanced cancers. In the study overall: Averaging roughly 60 years in age, with a range of about 23 to 80, the cohort was approximately 87% male. General study results and limits: The study found that CD8+ T cells averaged more expanded clones than CD4+.

CDR1 and CDR2 (germline): MNHNS, SASEGT. Trimming removed 10 bases from V and 5 bases from J; junction bases left unmatched: 14. The CDR3 runs 15 residues. As regards this clone: No antigen is known for it.

Autoimmune disease history or systemic immunosuppression barred patients. Clones were read by immunoSEQ multiplex PCR, and TCRdb kept only the in-frame ones, dropping some. The repertoire holds roughly 20,000 clones, with 87% as singletons. The sequencing here drew on CD4+ or CD8+ T cells sorted from blood, taken in a trial of the OX40 agonist ivuxolimab. The TCR comes from an adult with an advanced solid tumor such as melanoma, head and neck, liver or kidney cancer. The chain recombines TRBV6-1 with TRBJ2-7, with 10 bases that match TRBD1. CDR3 sequence (DNA): TGTGCCACCCATTTCGGGACAGGGGCCTGGGACGAGCAGTACTTC. It is translated as CATHFGTGAWDEQYF.